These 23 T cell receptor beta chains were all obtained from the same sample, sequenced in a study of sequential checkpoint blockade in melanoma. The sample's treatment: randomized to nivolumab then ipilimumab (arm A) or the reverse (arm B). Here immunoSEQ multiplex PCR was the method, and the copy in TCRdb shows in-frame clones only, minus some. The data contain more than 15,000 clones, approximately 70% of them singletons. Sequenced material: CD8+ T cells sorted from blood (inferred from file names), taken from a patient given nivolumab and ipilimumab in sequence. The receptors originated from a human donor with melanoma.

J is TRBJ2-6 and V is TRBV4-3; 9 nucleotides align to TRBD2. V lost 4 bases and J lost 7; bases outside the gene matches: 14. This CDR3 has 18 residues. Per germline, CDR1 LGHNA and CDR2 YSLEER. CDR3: CASSRGTSQFLGANVLTF. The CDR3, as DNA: TGCGCCAGCAGCCGGGGGACTAGCCAATTTCTCGGCGCCAACGTCCTGACTTTC.

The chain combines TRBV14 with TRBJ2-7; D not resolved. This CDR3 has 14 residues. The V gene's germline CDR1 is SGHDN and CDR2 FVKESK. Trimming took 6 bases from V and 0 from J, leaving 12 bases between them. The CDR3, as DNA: TGTGCCAGCAGGATTACGGGTGGCTCCTACGAGCAGTACTTC. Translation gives CASRITGGSYEQYF.

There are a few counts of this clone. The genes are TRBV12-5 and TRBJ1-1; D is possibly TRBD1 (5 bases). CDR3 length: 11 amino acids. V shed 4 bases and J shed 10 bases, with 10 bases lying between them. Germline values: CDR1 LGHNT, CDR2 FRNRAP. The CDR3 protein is CASGSPGVAFF. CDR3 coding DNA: TGTGCTAGTGGTTCCCCGGGGGTAGCTTTCTTT.

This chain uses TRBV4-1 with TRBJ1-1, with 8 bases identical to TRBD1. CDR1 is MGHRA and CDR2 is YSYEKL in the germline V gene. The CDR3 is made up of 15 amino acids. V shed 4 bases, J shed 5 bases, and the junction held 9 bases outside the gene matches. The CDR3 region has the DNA TGCGCCAGCAGCCCTCGAGGACAGGGTGGTACTGAAGCTTTCTTT. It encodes CASSPRGQGGTEAFF.

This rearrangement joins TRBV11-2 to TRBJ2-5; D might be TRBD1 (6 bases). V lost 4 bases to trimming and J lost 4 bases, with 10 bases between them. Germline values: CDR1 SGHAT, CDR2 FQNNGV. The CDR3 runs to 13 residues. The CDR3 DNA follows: TGTGCCAGCAGCTGGGGCAGGGGAGAGACCCAGTACTTC. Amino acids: CASSWGRGETQYF.

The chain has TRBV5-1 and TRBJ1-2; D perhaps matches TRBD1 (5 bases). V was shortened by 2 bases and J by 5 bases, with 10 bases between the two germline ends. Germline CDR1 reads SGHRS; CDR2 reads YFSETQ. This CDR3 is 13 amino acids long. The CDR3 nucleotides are TGCGCCAGCAGCTTCGACAGCGCTTATGGCTACACCTTC. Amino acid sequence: CASSFDSAYGYTF.

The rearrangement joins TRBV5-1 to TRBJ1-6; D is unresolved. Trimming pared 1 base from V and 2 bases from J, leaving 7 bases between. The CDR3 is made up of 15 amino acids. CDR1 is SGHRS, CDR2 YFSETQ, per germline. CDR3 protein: CASSLKQTYNSPLHF. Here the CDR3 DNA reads TGCGCCAGCAGCTTGAAGCAAACCTATAATTCACCCCTCCACTTT.

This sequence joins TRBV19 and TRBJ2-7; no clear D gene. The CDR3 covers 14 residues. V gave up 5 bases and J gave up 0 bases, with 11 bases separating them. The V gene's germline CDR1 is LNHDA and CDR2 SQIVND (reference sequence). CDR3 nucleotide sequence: TGTGCCAGTAGTCCGAGCCGGAGCTCCTACGAGCAGTACTTC. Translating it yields CASSPSRSSYEQYF.

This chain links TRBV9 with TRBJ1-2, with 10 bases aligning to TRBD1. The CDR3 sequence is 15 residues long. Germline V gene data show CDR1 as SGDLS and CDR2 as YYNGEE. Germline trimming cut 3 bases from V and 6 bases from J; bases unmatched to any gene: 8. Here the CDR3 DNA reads TGTGCCAGCAGCGCCTTCGACAGGGGGCCGGATGGCTACACCTTC. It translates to CASSAFDRGPDGYTF.

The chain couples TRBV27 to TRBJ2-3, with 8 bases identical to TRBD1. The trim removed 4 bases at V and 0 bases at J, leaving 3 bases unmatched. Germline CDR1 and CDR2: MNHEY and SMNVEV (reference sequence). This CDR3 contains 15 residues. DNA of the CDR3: TGTGCCAGCAGTTCTGGACAGGGCAGCACAGATACGCAGTATTTT. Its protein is CASSSGQGSTDTQYF.

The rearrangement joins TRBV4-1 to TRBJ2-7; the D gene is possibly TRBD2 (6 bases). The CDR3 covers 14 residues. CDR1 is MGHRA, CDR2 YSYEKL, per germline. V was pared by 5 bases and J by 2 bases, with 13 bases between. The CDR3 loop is CASSFRDSAYEQYF. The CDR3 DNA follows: TGCGCCAGCAGCTTCCGGGACTCCGCCTACGAGCAGTACTTC.

DNA for the CDR3: TGTGCCAGCAGCTACGGACAGGGGGTATACGAGCAGTACTTC. Its protein product is CASSYGQGVYEQYF. The chain couples TRBV11-3 to TRBJ2-7, with 10 bases fitting TRBD1. The CDR3 consists of 14 residues. Trimming removed 4 bases from V and 4 bases from J; junction bases left unmatched: 4. CDR1 SGHNT and CDR2 YENEEA come from the germline V gene. Variable domain in full (rest from reference TRBV11-3 and TRBJ2-7): EAGVVQSPRYKIIEKKQPVAFWCNPISGHNTLYWYLQNLGQGPELLIRYENEEAVDDSQLPKDRFSAERLKGVDSTLKIQPAELGDSAVYLCASSYGQGVYEQYFGPGTRLTVT.

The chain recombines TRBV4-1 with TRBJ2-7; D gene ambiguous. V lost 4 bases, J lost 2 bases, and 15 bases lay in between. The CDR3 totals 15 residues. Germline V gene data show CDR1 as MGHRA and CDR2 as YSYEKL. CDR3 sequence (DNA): TGCGCCAGCAGCCTGGTCCGAGGCGGTGCCTACGAGCAGTACTTC. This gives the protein CASSLVRGGAYEQYF.

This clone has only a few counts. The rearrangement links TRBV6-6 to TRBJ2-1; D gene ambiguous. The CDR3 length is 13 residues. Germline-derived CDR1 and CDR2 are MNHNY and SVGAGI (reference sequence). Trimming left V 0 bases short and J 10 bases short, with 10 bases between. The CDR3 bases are TGTGCCAGCAGTTACTCTCCTCTCGGGGAGCAGTTCTTC. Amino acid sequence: CASSYSPLGEQFF.

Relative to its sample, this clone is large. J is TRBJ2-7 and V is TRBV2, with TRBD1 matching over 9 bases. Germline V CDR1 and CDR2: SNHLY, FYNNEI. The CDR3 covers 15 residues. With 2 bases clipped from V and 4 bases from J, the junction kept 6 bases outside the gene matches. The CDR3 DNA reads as TGTGCCAGCAGTGAACCGGGACAGGGTACGTACGAGCAGTACTTC. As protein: CASSEPGQGTYEQYF. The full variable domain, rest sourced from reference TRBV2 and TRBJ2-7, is EPEVTQTPSHQVTQMGQEVILRCVPISNHLYFYWYRQILGQKVEFLVSFYNNEISEKSEIFDDQFSVERPDGSNFTLKIRSTKLEDSAMYFCASSEPGQGTYEQYFGPGTRLTVT.

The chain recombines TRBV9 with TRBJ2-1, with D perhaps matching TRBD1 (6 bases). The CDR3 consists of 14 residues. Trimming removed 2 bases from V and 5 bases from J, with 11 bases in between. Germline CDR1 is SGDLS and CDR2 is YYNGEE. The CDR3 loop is CASSVAYRDNEQFF. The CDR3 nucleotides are TGTGCCAGCAGCGTTGCTTACAGGGACAATGAGCAGTTCTTC.

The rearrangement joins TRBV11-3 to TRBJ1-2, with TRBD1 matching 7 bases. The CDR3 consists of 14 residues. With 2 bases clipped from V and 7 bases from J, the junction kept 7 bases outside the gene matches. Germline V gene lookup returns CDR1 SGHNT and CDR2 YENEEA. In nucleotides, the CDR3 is TGTGCCAGCAGCTTAAGACCCACAGGGGCTGGCTACACCTTC. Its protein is CASSLRPTGAGYTF.

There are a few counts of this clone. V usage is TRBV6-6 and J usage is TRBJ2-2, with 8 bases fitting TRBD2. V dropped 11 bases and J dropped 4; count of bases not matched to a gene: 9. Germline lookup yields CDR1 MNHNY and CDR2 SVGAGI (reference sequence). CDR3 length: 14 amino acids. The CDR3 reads CAHTGGPSTGELFF. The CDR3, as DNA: TGTGCCCATACGGGGGGGCCGAGCACCGGGGAGCTGTTTTTT.

CDR3 loop: CASSQVRAGRETQYF. CDR3 coding DNA: TGCGCCAGCAGCCAAGTTCGGGCGGGACGTGAGACCCAGTACTTC. The chain is built from TRBV4-3 and TRBJ2-5; D might be TRBD2 (6 bases). The CDR3 length is 15 residues. Germline CDR1 reads LGHNA; CDR2 reads YSLEER. V dropped 1 base and J dropped 5 bases, with 14 bases sitting between them.

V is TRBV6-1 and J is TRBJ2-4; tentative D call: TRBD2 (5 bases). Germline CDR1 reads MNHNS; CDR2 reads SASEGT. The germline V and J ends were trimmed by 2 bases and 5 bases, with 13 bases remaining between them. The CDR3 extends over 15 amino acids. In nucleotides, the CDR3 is TGTGCCAGCAGTGAATCCACTAGACTGGAAAACATTCAGTACTTC. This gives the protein CASSESTRLENIQYF.

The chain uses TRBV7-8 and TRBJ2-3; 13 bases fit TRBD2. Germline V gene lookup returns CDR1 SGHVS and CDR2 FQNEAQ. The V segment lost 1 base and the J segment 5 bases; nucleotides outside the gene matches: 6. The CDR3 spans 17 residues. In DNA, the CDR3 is TGTGCCAGCAGCTTAGGCGGACTAGCGGGGGTCCAAGATACGCAGTATTTT. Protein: CASSLGGLAGVQDTQYF.

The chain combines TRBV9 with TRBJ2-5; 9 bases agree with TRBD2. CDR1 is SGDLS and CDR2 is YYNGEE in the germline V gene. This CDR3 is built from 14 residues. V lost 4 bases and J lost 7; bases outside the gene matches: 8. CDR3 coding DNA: TGTGCCAGCAGCCCTGGGACTAGCAAAGGGACCCAGTACTTC. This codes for CASSPGTSKGTQYF.

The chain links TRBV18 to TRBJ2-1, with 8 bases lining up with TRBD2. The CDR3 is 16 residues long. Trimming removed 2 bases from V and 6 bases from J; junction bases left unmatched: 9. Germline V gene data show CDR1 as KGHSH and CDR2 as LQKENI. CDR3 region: CASSPTGRGGGNEQFF. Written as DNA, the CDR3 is TGTGCCAGCTCACCAACAGGACGGGGGGGCGGCAATGAGCAGTTCTTC.